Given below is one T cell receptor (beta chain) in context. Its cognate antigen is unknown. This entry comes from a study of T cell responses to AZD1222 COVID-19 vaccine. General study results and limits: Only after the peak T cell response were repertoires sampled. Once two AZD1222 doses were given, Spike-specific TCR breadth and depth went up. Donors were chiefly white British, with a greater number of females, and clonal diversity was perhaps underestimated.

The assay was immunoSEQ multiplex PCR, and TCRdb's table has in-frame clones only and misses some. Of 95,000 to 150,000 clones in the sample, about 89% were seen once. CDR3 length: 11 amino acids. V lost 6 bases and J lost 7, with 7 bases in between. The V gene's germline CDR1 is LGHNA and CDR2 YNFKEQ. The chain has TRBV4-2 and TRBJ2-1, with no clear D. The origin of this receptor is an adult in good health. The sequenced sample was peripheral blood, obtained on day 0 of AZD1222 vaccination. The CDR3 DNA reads TGTGCCAGCAGATACGGGAATGAGCAGTTCTTC. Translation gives CASRYGNEQFF.